A single sample is the source of the 28 T cell receptor beta chains below, sequenced in a study of blood T cell repertoires in COVID-19. TCRdb's table, derived via immunoSEQ multiplex PCR, lists solely in-frame clones and lacks some. Of more than 30,000 clones in the sample, roughly 90% are singletons; the top ten hold roughly 0.59%. Sequenced sample: peripheral blood. The receptors stem from a woman aged 40 to 50 with active or convalescent COVID-19.

The J gene is TRBJ2-2, the V gene TRBV5-4; TRBD2 matches 9 bases. CDR3 length: 16 residues. Germline V gene data show CDR1 as SGHNT and CDR2 as YYREEE (reference sequence). The J segment lost 6 bases and the V segment lost 4 bases, leaving 10 bases of the junction unmatched. CDR3 in amino acids: CASSGNSGSAAGELFF. CDR3 DNA: TGTGCCAGCAGCGGAAATAGCGGGAGTGCGGCCGGGGAGCTGTTTTTT.

The chain couples TRBV6-5 to TRBJ1-5, with 7 bases identical to TRBD1. Germline V gives CDR1 MNHEY, CDR2 SVGAGI. The CDR3 is 13 residues long. V trimming: 7 bases; J trimming: 3 bases; junction bases outside the gene matches: 3. The CDR3 reads CASTGQANQPQHF. CDR3 DNA sequence: TGTGCCAGCACTGGACAGGCCAATCAGCCCCAGCATTTT.

This clone was counted a single time. One end of the junction varies from germline; a read error may be responsible. This sequence joins TRBV12-3 or TRBV12-4 and TRBJ2-5; D remains unclear. The CDR3 spans 13 residues. CDR3 sequence (DNA): TGTGCCAGCAGTTTTGAGTTGAGAGAGACTCAGTACTTC. It codes for CASSFELRETQYF.

J is TRBJ1-6 and V is TRBV4-1; TRBD1 matches at 7 bases. Trimming took 4 bases from V and 14 from J; bases not matched to a gene: 11. The CDR3 is 14 residues long. The germline CDR1 and CDR2 sequences are MGHRA and YSYEKL. The CDR3 is CASSPGFTGEALHF. DNA for the CDR3: TGCGCCAGCAGCCCGGGGTTCACAGGGGAGGCCCTCCACTTT.

The chain joins TRBV3-1 (or the pseudogene TRBV3-2) to TRBJ2-7; D might be TRBD1 (6 bases). The CDR3 has 14 amino acids. The V and J ends lost 4 bases and 5 bases respectively, with 15 bases between them. Germline CDR1 reads LGHDT; CDR2 reads YNNKEL (reference sequence). The CDR3 sequence: CASSLAGTPHEQYF. The DNA for the CDR3 is TGTGCCAGCAGCCTAGCCGGGACACCCCACGAGCAGTACTTC.

This CDR3 reads CASSSGQGTEAFF. Written as DNA, the CDR3 is TGTGCCAGCAGTTCGGGACAGGGGACTGAAGCTTTCTTT. The chain joins TRBV27 to TRBJ1-1; 10 nucleotides match TRBD1. The CDR3 runs 13 residues. Germline CDR1 and CDR2: MNHEY and SMNVEV (reference sequence). Trimming removed 4 bases from V and 5 bases from J; junction bases left unmatched: 1.

This rearrangement joins TRBV5-1 to TRBJ1-6, with D uncertain. The CDR3 extends over 16 amino acids. CDR1 SGHRS and CDR2 YFSETQ come from the germline V gene. V lost 4 bases and J lost 0, with 11 bases in between. CDR3 loop: CASSITPGSYNSPLHF. DNA of the CDR3: TGCGCCAGCAGCATTACCCCGGGCTCCTATAATTCACCCCTCCACTTT.

The rearrangement joins TRBV5-6 to TRBJ2-1; D perhaps matches TRBD1 (5 bases). From germline, CDR1 is SGHDT and CDR2 YYEEEE. CDR3 size: 14 residues. Trimming took off 0 bases at V and 5 bases at J, with 9 bases between the two ends. DNA of the CDR3: TGTGCCAGCAGCTTGGTCGGACAAGACAATGAGCAGTTCTTC. As protein: CASSLVGQDNEQFF.

V gene TRBV6-2 or TRBV6-3 combines with J gene TRBJ2-1, with 8 bases matching TRBD2. Germline loops: CDR1 MNHEY, CDR2 SVGEGT. The CDR3 spans 16 residues. J was trimmed by 4 bases and V by 2 bases; bases with no gene match: 7. For the CDR3, the DNA is TGTGCCAGCAGTTACGGGGGACTAGTAGGGTACAATGAGCAGTTCTTC. It translates to CASSYGGLVGYNEQFF.

The chain carries TRBV23-1 and TRBJ1-5; 7 positions match TRBD1. TRBV23-1 is treated as an ORF (open reading frame) with a function not yet certain. The V and J ends lost 0 bases and 3 bases, in that order; junction bases with no gene match: 23. CDR3 size: 22 residues. CDR3 amino acids: CASSQSVRTGRRGCRPNQPQHF. The DNA of the CDR3 is TGCGCCAGCAGTCAATCGGTGAGGACAGGACGTAGGGGTTGCCGTCCCAATCAGCCCCAGCATTTT.

J is TRBJ1-5 and V is TRBV19; the match to TRBD1 covers 9 bases. CDR1 and CDR2 from the germline V gene are LNHDA and SQIVND (reference sequence). This CDR3 spans 13 amino acids. Unmatched junction bases numbered 6, after V lost 9 bases and J lost 6 bases. The CDR3 DNA reads as TGTGCCAGCTCCGGGACAGGGCTTCAGCCCCAGCATTTT. It encodes CASSGTGLQPQHF.

The chain combines TRBV14 with TRBJ2-1; weak D call: TRBD2 (6 bases). V lost 4 bases and J 7 bases, leaving 20 bases between the germline ends. The CDR3 sequence is 16 residues long. Germline CDR1 and CDR2: SGHDN and FVKESK. CDR3 protein: CASSPLRASESNEQFF. Written as DNA, the CDR3 is TGTGCCAGCAGCCCCCTAAGGGCTAGCGAGTCGAATGAGCAGTTCTTC.

The rearrangement uses TRBV9 and TRBJ2-3; 9 bases align to TRBD2. This CDR3 contains 15 residues. Trimming took 0 bases from V and 2 from J; bases not matched to a gene: 1. From germline, CDR1 is SGDLS and CDR2 YYNGEE. The CDR3 DNA follows: TGTGCCAGCAGCGTAGGGACTAGCGCCACAGATACGCAGTATTTT. Residues: CASSVGTSATDTQYF.

This chain joins TRBV6-2 or TRBV6-3 and TRBJ2-5; D may be TRBD1 (6 bases). Per germline, CDR1 MNHEY and CDR2 SVGEGT. Trimming took 1 base from V and 1 from J, leaving 13 bases between them. The CDR3 totals 16 residues. The CDR3 protein is CASSYWGPRFQETQYF. The CDR3 DNA sequence: TGTGCCAGCAGTTACTGGGGGCCGAGGTTCCAAGAGACCCAGTACTTC.

The chain joins TRBV30 to TRBJ1-5; 9 bases are shared with TRBD1. The germline V gene encodes CDR1 GTSNPN and CDR2 SVGIG (reference sequence). V lost 2 bases and J lost 7; bases outside the gene matches: 6. The CDR3 contains 14 residues. CDR3 amino acids: CAWSWGTGQQPQHF. CDR3 DNA sequence: TGTGCCTGGAGTTGGGGGACAGGGCAACAGCCCCAGCATTTT.

This clone was seen only a few times. The rearrangement uses TRBV19 and TRBJ1-5, with D possibly matching TRBD1 (5 bases). The CDR3 is 15 residues long. Germline values: CDR1 LNHDA, CDR2 SQIVND (reference sequence). Trimming removed 5 bases from V and 0 bases from J, with 11 bases in between. As DNA, the CDR3 is TGTGCCAGTAGTTCGGGCAGGGATAGCAATCAGCCCCAGCATTTT. Translated, it gives CASSSGRDSNQPQHF.

The chain links TRBV6-5 to TRBJ2-3; 7 bases align to TRBD2. The CDR3 runs to 15 residues. Germline V CDR1 and CDR2: MNHEY, SVGAGI. After removal of 7 bases from V and 1 base from J, the junction contained 8 bases not matched to a gene. Here the CDR3 DNA reads TGTGCCAGCATGGGGGGGGGAAAGGGCACAGATACGCAGTATTTT. Protein sequence: CASMGGGKGTDTQYF.

V is TRBV9 and J is TRBJ2-5; TRBD1 matches at 10 bases. Germline assignment: CDR1 SGDLS and CDR2 YYNGEE. The CDR3 has 14 residues. The V segment lost 7 bases and the J segment 9 bases; nucleotides outside the gene matches: 12. The CDR3 spells CASGGQGGAEPQYF. The CDR3 DNA sequence: TGTGCCAGCGGAGGACAGGGGGGTGCCGAGCCCCAGTACTTC. Full variable domain (rest looked up from reference TRBV9 and TRBJ2-5): DSGVTQTPKHLITATGQRVTLRCSPRSGDLSVYWYQQSLDQGLQFLIQYYNGEERAKGNILERFSAQQFPDLHSELNLSSLELGDSALYFCASGGQGGAEPQYFGPGTRLLVL.

The chain couples TRBV5-8 to TRBJ2-3; D is undetermined. Germline CDR1 SGHTS, CDR2 YDEGEE. The CDR3 sequence is 15 residues long. V was shortened by 6 bases and J by 3 bases, with 17 bases between the two germline ends. The DNA for the CDR3 is TGTGCCAGCAACCTAAATCAGGCAAGGACAGATACGCAGTATTTT. This translates into CASNLNQARTDTQYF.

This chain joins TRBV5-4 and TRBJ2-1; weak D call: TRBD2 (5 bases). CDR3 size: 15 residues. V dropped 0 bases and J dropped 6 bases, with 13 bases sitting between them. The germline gives CDR1 SGHNT, CDR2 YYREEE (reference sequence). The CDR3 nucleotides are TGTGCCAGCAGCTTGGTCGGCCTGGAGGCCAATGAGCAGTTCTTC. Its translation: CASSLVGLEANEQFF.

This clone has only a few counts. The chain has TRBV7-8 and TRBJ2-2; D remains ambiguous. The length of the CDR3 is 13 residues. The ends were cut back, 3 bases at V and 7 bases at J, with 9 bases in the middle. Germline CDR1 is SGHVS and CDR2 is FQNEAQ. The CDR3: CASSLQTVGELFF. CDR3 nucleotides: TGTGCCAGCAGCTTGCAGACTGTCGGGGAGCTGTTTTTT. The variable domain in full, completed from reference TRBV7-8 and TRBJ2-2, reads GAGVSQSPRYKVAKRGQDVALRCDPISGHVSLFWYQQALGQGPEFLTYFQNEAQLDKSGLPSDRFFAERPEGSVSTLKIQRTQQEDSAVYLCASSLQTVGELFFGEGSRLTVL.

The CDR3 spells CASSRGQGSYEQYF. CDR3 nucleotide sequence: TGCGCCAGCAGCCGGGGACAGGGGTCCTACGAGCAGTACTTC. The chain employs TRBV5-1 and TRBJ2-7, with TRBD1 matching 10 bases. CDR1 and CDR2 from the germline V gene are SGHRS and YFSETQ. The CDR3 loop spans 14 amino acids. The J segment lost 1 base and the V segment lost 4 bases, leaving 2 bases of the junction unmatched.

The chain is built from TRBV5-4 and TRBJ2-5, with 9 bases lining up with TRBD1. Germline CDR1 SGHNT, CDR2 YYREEE (reference sequence). V lost 5 bases and J lost 2; bases outside the gene matches: 7. This CDR3 contains 15 residues. The CDR3: CASSFTGGPQETQYF. The DNA of the CDR3 is TGTGCCAGCAGTTTTACAGGGGGCCCTCAAGAGACCCAGTACTTC.

CDR3 in amino acids: CASKPGQRAYEQYF. CDR3 DNA: TGTGCCAGTAAGCCGGGACAGCGCGCCTACGAGCAGTACTTC. V is TRBV19 and J is TRBJ2-7, with TRBD1 identical over 7 bases. Germline V gene lookup returns CDR1 LNHDA and CDR2 SQIVND (reference sequence). V trimming: 7 bases; J trimming: 2 bases; junction bases outside the gene matches: 8. The CDR3 is 14 amino acids.

DNA of the CDR3: TGCGCCAGTCCCTCGGCTCGACAGAAGAATCAGCCCCAGCATTTT. Translation: CASPSARQKNQPQHF. The genes are TRBV23-1 and TRBJ1-5, with D maybe TRBD1 (5 bases). TRBV23-1 falls under the ORF class, with uncertain function. This CDR3 region has 15 residues. V was clipped by 9 bases and J by 4 bases, with 19 bases between them.

The V and J genes are TRBV6-5 and TRBJ2-5, with TRBD1 identical over 7 bases. The trim removed 4 bases at V and 7 bases at J, leaving 9 bases unmatched. The CDR3 spans 14 residues. Germline values: CDR1 MNHEY, CDR2 SVGAGI. CDR3 nucleotide sequence: TGTGCCAGCAGTTCTACAGGGGTTTCGGCGACCCAGTACTTC. This gives the protein CASSSTGVSATQYF.

This clone was counted once. This chain links TRBV28 with TRBJ2-3; the D gene is possibly TRBD2 (5 bases). V lost 6 bases and J lost 6, with 19 bases in between. CDR3 length equals 15 residues. Germline V CDR1 and CDR2: MDHEN, SYDVKM. CDR3 protein: CASSTNLVARDTQYF. Written as DNA, the CDR3 is TGTGCCAGCAGCACAAACCTGGTAGCGCGGGATACGCAGTATTTT.

This clone was detected once. The genes are TRBV9 and TRBJ2-2, with 7 bases matching TRBD1. Germline trimming cut 4 bases from V and 0 bases from J; bases unmatched to any gene: 3. Per germline, CDR1 SGDLS and CDR2 YYNGEE. The CDR3 runs 15 residues. The chain's CDR3 is CASSPTGANTGELFF. The CDR3 region has the DNA TGTGCCAGCAGCCCAACAGGGGCGAACACCGGGGAGCTGTTTTTT.